This passage covers 26 T cell receptor beta chains from one sample sequenced in a study of identical twins. Each CDR3 protein is one row after TCRdb ran MiXCR on the 5' RACE reads. The table shows approximately 300,000 distinct CDR3 sequences, with roughly 10% occurring only once. The sample was also reused in another study, on yellow fever vaccine responses in identical twins.

Sequencing input: CD8+ T cells sorted from blood. The source is a woman between 18 and 29 years old in good health.

In its sample, this clonotype was seen many times. The rearrangement links TRBV7-9 to TRBJ2-7; TRBD2 is a possible D gene (5 bases). The CDR3 has 16 amino acids. CDR1 and CDR2 (germline): SEHNR, FQNEAQ (reference sequence). V was cut by 0 bases and J by 0 bases, with 12 bases left in between. The CDR3 nucleotides read TGTGCCAGCAGCTTAGCTGGAGGCGGCGTCTCCTACGAGCAGTACTTC. Translating gives CASSLAGGGVSYEQYF.

The rearrangement links TRBV6-5 to TRBJ2-5; 12 bases agree with TRBD1. The CDR3 consists of 18 residues. V lost 1 base and J lost 2; bases outside the gene matches: 8. The germline V gene encodes CDR1 MNHEY and CDR2 SVGAGI. The CDR3 sequence: CASSYFNWDRGQQETQYF. CDR3 coding DNA: TGTGCCAGCAGTTACTTCAATTGGGACAGGGGGCAACAAGAGACCCAGTACTTC.

The sample holds a few counts of this clonotype. This chain uses TRBV2 with TRBJ2-1; 8 bases map to TRBD2. This CDR3 is 13 amino acids long. After removal of 8 bases from V and 7 bases from J, the junction contained 7 bases not matched to a gene. The germline V gene encodes CDR1 SNHLY and CDR2 FYNNEI. The CDR3 coding sequence is TGTGCCAGCGCGGGGGGCGGGAAAAATGAGCAGTTCTTC. This sequence encodes CASAGGGKNEQFF.

The chain links TRBV7-9 to TRBJ2-7; 8 bases line up with TRBD1. Germline loops: CDR1 SEHNR, CDR2 FQNEAQ (reference sequence). This CDR3 comprises 15 residues. CDR3 nucleotide sequence: TGTGCTGCTTTTACGGGGACAGGACCTCCGTACGAGCAGTACTTC. Its protein product is CAAFTGTGPPYEQYF.

This clonotype was counted at least ten times. This chain connects TRBV6-4 to TRBJ2-3; 10 nucleotides line up with TRBD2. Germline V gene data show CDR1 as MRHNA and CDR2 as SNTAGT. This CDR3 is built from 16 residues. The ends lost 2 bases at V and 4 bases at J; junction bases unmatched: 6. The CDR3 loop reads CASSDDQRGGSDTQYF. CDR3 sequence (DNA): TGTGCCAGCAGTGACGATCAGCGGGGGGGCTCAGATACGCAGTATTTT.

The table lists this clonotype with many counts. This rearrangement joins TRBV29-1 to TRBJ2-7; D is unclear. Germline loops: CDR1 SQVTM, CDR2 ANQGSEA. V was cut by 0 bases and J by 2 bases, with 14 bases left in between. This CDR3 comprises 15 residues. The CDR3 is CSVEDRYRETYEQYF. CDR3 bases: TGCAGCGTTGAAGATCGCTACAGAGAGACCTACGAGCAGTACTTC.

J is TRBJ2-7 and V is TRBV4-2; weak D call: TRBD2 (5 bases). Between the trimmed V and J ends, which lost 3 bases and 3 bases, there was a span of 15 bases. The CDR3 extends over 15 amino acids. From germline, CDR1 is LGHNA and CDR2 YNFKEQ. In nucleotides, the CDR3 is TGTGCCAGCAGCCACGAGGGTGGGAATCACTACGAGCAGTACTTC. The encoded protein is CASSHEGGNHYEQYF.

The chain is built from TRBV29-1 and TRBJ2-1; no clear D. The CDR3 consists of 11 residues. Germline V gene sequence: CDR1 SQVTM, CDR2 ANQGSEA. Trimming left V 3 bases short and J 12 bases short, with 12 bases between. CDR3: CSVDSLSGQFF. In DNA form, the CDR3 reads TGCAGCGTTGATAGTCTGTCGGGGCAGTTCTTC.

The V and J genes are TRBV7-2 and TRBJ2-5; a possible D gene is TRBD1 (7 bases). Germline CDR1 SGHTA, CDR2 FQGNSA. Trimming pared 0 bases from V and 2 bases from J, leaving 19 bases between. The CDR3 consists of 18 residues. The CDR3 DNA follows: TGTGCCAGCAGCTTAGCGAATCAGGGGGGTCCTCGTCAAGAGACCCAGTACTTC. It is translated as CASSLANQGGPRQETQYF.

The V call is TRBV2, the J call TRBJ2-3, with 9 bases fitting TRBD1. The CDR3 length is 13 residues. Unmatched junction bases numbered 4, after V lost 8 bases and J lost 4 bases. Germline CDR1 reads SNHLY; CDR2 reads FYNNEI. CDR3 nucleotide sequence: TGTGCCAGCGAGGACAGGGGTGCAGATACGCAGTATTTT. It translates to CASEDRGADTQYF.

This clonotype came up many times. The chain joins TRBV12-5 to TRBJ2-1; the D is unclear. The CDR3 runs to 13 residues. Germline V gives CDR1 LGHNT, CDR2 FRNRAP. V was trimmed by 4 bases and J by 4 bases, leaving 8 bases between them. DNA of the CDR3: TGTGCTAGTGGTTCAGACCTTTACAATGAGCAGTTCTTC. Its translation is CASGSDLYNEQFF. Filled out from reference TRBV12-5 and TRBJ2-1, the complete variable domain reads DARVTQTPRHKVTEMGQEVTMRCQPILGHNTVFWYRQTMMQGLELLAYFRNRAPLDDSGMPKDRFSAEMPDATLATLKIQPSEPRDSAVYFCASGSDLYNEQFFGPGTRLTVL.

Ten or more counts support this clonotype. This chain joins TRBV7-9 and TRBJ2-3; 10 nucleotides line up with TRBD2. The V segment lost 6 bases and the J segment 1 base; nucleotides outside the gene matches: 10. This CDR3 spans 17 amino acids. Germline CDR1 reads SEHNR; CDR2 reads FQNEAQ (reference sequence). CDR3 protein: CASSPPPLAGRTDTQYF. In nucleotides, the CDR3 is TGTGCCAGCAGTCCTCCCCCACTAGCGGGGCGCACAGATACGCAGTATTTT. Using reference TRBV7-9 and TRBJ2-3 for the parts outside the CDR3, the full variable domain is DTGVSQNPRHKITKRGQNVTFRCDPISEHNRLYWYRQTLGQGPEFLTYFQNEAQLEKSRLLSDRFSAERPKGSFSTLEIQRTEQGDSAMYLCASSPPPLAGRTDTQYFGPGTRLTVL.

Only a few counts were recorded for this clonotype. The rearrangement joins TRBV6-4 to TRBJ2-1; 12 bases agree with TRBD1. V was pared by 5 bases and J by 7 bases, with 6 bases of the junction left unmatched. The CDR3 length is 15 residues. CDR1 and CDR2 from the germline V gene are MRHNA and SNTAGT. The CDR3 loop is CASSPGQGAVNEQFF. The CDR3, as DNA: TGTGCCAGCAGTCCGGGACAGGGGGCTGTAAATGAGCAGTTCTTC.

This clonotype has a handful of counts. J is TRBJ2-7 and V is TRBV6-2 or TRBV6-3, with a possible D match to TRBD1 (6 bases). Per the germline V gene, CDR1 is MNHEY and CDR2 is SVGEGT. V was clipped by 0 bases and J by 0 bases, with 18 bases between them. This CDR3 is built from 18 residues. The CDR3 coding sequence is TGTGCCAGCAGTTACTCACCAGGGGAGTCGGCCTACTCCTACGAGCAGTACTTC. It translates to CASSYSPGESAYSYEQYF.

This clonotype was seen many times. The chain has TRBV29-1 and TRBJ1-4; no reliable D call. V was pared by 0 bases and J by 0 bases, with 11 bases between. This CDR3 spans 16 amino acids. The germline CDR1 and CDR2 sequences are SQVTM and ANQGSEA. CDR3 nucleotides: TGCAGCGTTGAAGACTTCGGAAACGCAACTAATGAAAAACTGTTTTTT. Its translation: CSVEDFGNATNEKLFF.

This clonotype occurred many times. The CDR3 coding sequence is TGCGCCAGCAGCTTGGACAGCTGGAACACTGAAGCTTTCTTT. Its translation: CASSLDSWNTEAFF. This rearrangement joins TRBV5-1 to TRBJ1-1; no definite D call. V lost 0 bases, J lost 1 base, and 7 bases lay in between. Per germline, CDR1 SGHRS and CDR2 YFSETQ. The CDR3 spans 14 residues.

This clonotype was observed a handful of times. The CDR3 loop reads CASSPTSGLFDTQYF. In nucleotides, the CDR3 is TGTGCCAGCAGCCCGACTAGCGGTCTTTTTGATACGCAGTATTTT. This rearrangement joins TRBV11-2 to TRBJ2-3, with 9 bases that match TRBD2. The CDR3 length is 15 residues. The germline V gene encodes CDR1 SGHAT and CDR2 FQNNGV. The ends lost 5 bases at V and 6 bases at J; junction bases unmatched: 9.

This clonotype was seen a handful of times. V usage is TRBV3-1 and J usage is TRBJ1-5; a possible D gene is TRBD1 (5 bases). CDR3 size: 16 residues. V shed 0 bases and J shed 6 bases, with 15 bases lying between them. From germline, CDR1 is LGHDT and CDR2 YNNKEL (reference sequence). CDR3: CASSQDHPGTRQPQHF. The CDR3 bases are TGTGCCAGCAGCCAAGATCATCCAGGGACGCGTCAGCCCCAGCATTTT.

The chain combines TRBV7-2 with TRBJ2-7; 13 positions agree with TRBD2. V was clipped by 5 bases and J by 4 bases; unmatched bases: 11. CDR1 is SGHTA, CDR2 FQGNSA, per germline. The CDR3 sequence is 17 residues long. CDR3 loop: CASSGGLAGDTGYEQYF. CDR3 DNA: TGTGCCAGCAGCGGTGGACTAGCGGGAGATACTGGGTACGAGCAGTACTTC.

This sequence joins TRBV12-3 or TRBV12-4 and TRBJ2-5, with D perhaps TRBD1 (5 bases). Deletions cut 6 bases from V and 3 bases from J, with 14 bases between. CDR3 length: 14 amino acids. DNA of the CDR3: TGTGCCAGCAGATCAGGGATGGGTAAAGAGACCCAGTACTTC. This sequence encodes CASRSGMGKETQYF.

This clonotype was seen a few times. The chain employs TRBV10-2 and TRBJ2-5; D is undetermined. The CDR3 has 12 residues. Germline CDR1 WSHSY, CDR2 SAAADI. Between the trimmed V and J ends, which lost 4 bases and 2 bases, there was a span of 5 bases. CDR3 DNA sequence: TGCGCCAGCAGTGCCCCTCAAGAGACCCAGTACTTC. This gives the protein CASSAPQETQYF.

V usage is TRBV12-3 or TRBV12-4 and J usage is TRBJ2-7; 10 nucleotides agree with TRBD2. V shed 4 bases and J 5 bases; nucleotides not matched to a gene: 14. The CDR3 contains 17 residues. The CDR3 sequence is CASSYSRSGRASHEQYF. The CDR3 DNA sequence: TGTGCCAGCAGTTACTCGAGGAGCGGGAGGGCCTCGCACGAGCAGTACTTC.

Points on this clonotype: The DNA is left out, because the CDR3 cannot be placed on it with certainty; the CDR3 is given as TCRdb lists it. The chain uses TRBV7-2 and TRBJ2-5; TRBD1, the D gene given by the table, was not confirmed from the DNA. The CDR3 has 14 amino acids, counting both end residues. Per the germline V gene, CDR1 is SGHTA and CDR2 is FQGNSA. Here the CDR3 reads CASSLEVGSGISYF.

The chain recombines TRBV7-9 with TRBJ2-7, with TRBD1 identical over 9 bases. V gave up 2 bases and J gave up 1 base; unmatched junction bases: 6. The CDR3 covers 16 residues. Germline-derived CDR1 and CDR2 are SEHNR and FQNEAQ (reference sequence). This chain's CDR3 is CASSLIQGAFSYEQYF. The CDR3 coding sequence is TGTGCCAGCAGCTTAATACAGGGGGCCTTTTCCTACGAGCAGTACTTC.

This clonotype was counted at least ten times. The genes are TRBV15 and TRBJ2-4; D not certain. This CDR3 region has 12 residues. Germline V lookup: CDR1 LNHNV, CDR2 YYDKDF (reference sequence). V lost 6 bases and J lost 5, with 8 bases in between. The CDR3 DNA sequence: TGTGCCACCAGAGGCAGCGAAAACATTCAGTACTTC. Translated, it gives CATRGSENIQYF.

This clonotype was seen at least ten times. The chain uses TRBV6-5 and TRBJ2-7, with D perhaps matching TRBD2 (5 bases). V lost 0 bases and J lost 0, with 9 bases in between. The CDR3 contains 15 residues. Looked up from germline, CDR1 is MNHEY and CDR2 is SVGAGI. Here the CDR3 DNA reads TGTGCCAGCAGTTACTCGAGGGAAAGCTCCTACGAGCAGTACTTC. It encodes CASSYSRESSYEQYF.